These T cell receptor beta chains were read from a single sample in a study of T cells in Graves' hyperthyroidism and ophthalmopathy. TCRdb analysed the multiplex PCR reads with MiXCR anew, one entry per CDR3 protein. The sample lists about 350,000 distinct CDR3 sequences; more than 11% were seen once. What was sequenced was blood. Source of these receptors: a woman aged 25-40 years with Graves' hyperthyroidism. The CDR3 runs from the conserved cysteine through the conserved F or W. The D gene is left open where the match is weak. Only some rows state a clone size, as once, few, many or a class for expanded clones.

>few|TRBV18|TRBJ1-1|.
CASSVVRDTEAFF
TGTGCCAGCTCCGTCGTCCGGGACACTGAAGCTTTCTTT
>.|TRBV7-8|TRBJ2-2|.
CASSPRELSTGELFF
TGTGCCAGCAGCCCTCGGGAGCTGAGCACCGGGGAGCTGTTTTTT
>.|TRBV15|TRBJ1-4|TRBD1
CATSRRWGQDDNEKLFF
TGTGCCACCAGCAGGAGGTGGGGACAGGATGATAATGAAAAACTGTTTTTT
>.|TRBV20-1|TRBJ1-2|.
CSARVEGGGYTF
TGCAGTGCTAGAGTTGAGGGTGGAGGCTACACCTTC
>.|TRBV18|TRBJ2-2|.
CASSRSSGTSTGELFF
TGTGCCAGCTCACGCAGTTCCGGGACTTCCACCGGGGAGCTGTTTTTT
>few|TRBV27|TRBJ1-6|.
CASSFRDQRAPLHF
TGTGCCAGCAGTTTCCGGGACCAAAGGGCACCCCTCCACTTT
>.|TRBV14|TRBJ2-1|.
CASSQHGVYEQFF
TGTGCCAGCAGCCAACACGGAGTGTATGAGCAGTTCTTC
>many|TRBV5-1|TRBJ2-3|TRBD1
CASSPDRGGSDTQYF
TGCGCCAGCAGCCCGGACAGGGGGGGTTCTGATACGCAGTATTTT
>many|TRBV28|TRBJ1-2|.
CASSLVRDMVVYTF
TGTGCCAGCAGTTTGGTGAGGGACATGGTAGTCTACACCTTC
>.|TRBV27|TRBJ2-7|TRBD1
CASSRTGGSVYEQYF
TGTGCCAGCAGTCGGACAGGCGGTTCTGTCTACGAGCAGTACTTC
>few|TRBV5-6|TRBJ1-1|.
CASSRLGRANTEAFF
TGTGCCAGCAGCCGACTCGGTCGTGCGAACACTGAAGCTTTCTTT
>few|TRBV30|TRBJ1-4|.
CAWSWRGGTNEKLFF
TGTGCCTGGAGCTGGCGTGGGGGAACTAATGAAAAACTGTTTTTT
>.|TRBV18|TRBJ2-3|.
CASSPFFAGSSTDTQYF
TGTGCCAGCTCACCTTTTTTTGCGGGGTCTAGCACAGATACGCAGTATTTT
>.|TRBV30|TRBJ1-2|.
CAWSVPRGASNYGYTF
TGTGCCTGGAGTGTACCAAGAGGGGCCTCTAACTATGGCTACACCTTC
>.|TRBV6-2/TRBV6-3|TRBJ1-2|.
CASSYSNSIGYGYTF
TGTGCCAGCAGTTACTCGAATTCAATCGGGTATGGCTACACCTTC
>.|TRBV11-3|TRBJ2-1|TRBD1
CASSSTGNENEQFF
TGTGCCAGCAGCTCGACAGGGAATGAGAATGAGCAGTTCTTC
>many|TRBV6-1|TRBJ1-5|.
CASSEANLPPQHF
TGTGCCAGCAGTGAAGCGAACCTGCCGCCCCAGCATTTT
>few|TRBV6-2/TRBV6-3|TRBJ2-4|.
CASSYGGGGSKNIQYF
TGTGCCAGCAGTTACGGGGGGGGCGGGTCCAAAAACATTCAGTACTTC
>few|TRBV29-1|TRBJ2-5|TRBD2
CSVEASGRSETQYF
TGCAGCGTTGAAGCTAGCGGGAGATCAGAGACCCAGTACTTC
>.|TRBV20-1|TRBJ2-5|.
CSASHPERPQETQYF
TGCAGTGCTAGTCACCCCGAGCGACCCCAAGAGACCCAGTACTTC
>.|TRBV19|TRBJ2-3|.
CASSIGLVTDTQYF
TGTGCCAGTAGTATCGGGCTAGTCACGGATACGCAGTATTTT
>.|TRBV5-1|TRBJ1-1|TRBD1
CASSLASGTGVTEAFF
TGCGCCAGCAGCTTGGCCTCCGGGACAGGGGTCACTGAAGCTTTCTTT
>few|TRBV9|TRBJ1-4|.
CASSPRAGPTNEKLFF
TGTGCCAGCAGCCCGAGGGCGGGGCCGACTAATGAAAAACTGTTTTTT